These 31 T cell receptor beta chains share one sample of origin, sequenced in a study of T cell repertoires in cytomegalovirus infection. TCRdb itself ran the reads through MiXCR, one entry per CDR3 protein. The sample holds around 740,000 distinct CDR3 sequences, 35% to 40% seen once. The sequenced material came from PBMCs. The receptors shown here come from a human donor in good health (CMV status not recorded). Some clones in this sample may be carry-over from other donors' samples.

The chain carries TRBV24-1 and TRBJ2-1; either TRBD1 or TRBD2 may supply D (5 bases each). This CDR3 comprises 11 residues. The V and J ends lost 4 bases and 11 bases respectively, with 8 bases between them. Germline CDR1 and CDR2: KGHDR and SFDVKD. CDR3 bases: TGTGCCACCAGTGAGGGGGTAAAGCAGTTCTTC. Translating it yields CATSEGVKQFF.

This clonotype occurred many times. The V and J genes are TRBV6-2 or TRBV6-3 and TRBJ2-5; D gene unclear. The CDR3 is 15 amino acids. The ends were cut back, 4 bases at V and 7 bases at J, with 19 bases in the middle. CDR1 and CDR2 (germline): MNHEY, SVGEGT. CDR3 loop: CASSFRPGIGGTQYF. DNA for the CDR3: TGTGCCAGCAGTTTCCGCCCTGGGATAGGTGGGACCCAGTACTTC.

There are many counts of this clonotype. This rearrangement joins TRBV7-3 to TRBJ1-1; D remains ambiguous. There are 13 residues in the CDR3. V was cut by 5 bases and J by 4 bases, with 11 bases left in between. Germline V lookup: CDR1 SGHTA, CDR2 FQGTGA. CDR3 in DNA: TGTGCCAGCAGCCACAGCGGTGGCACTGAAGCTTTCTTT. Its protein is CASSHSGGTEAFF.

The V and J genes are TRBV7-6 and TRBJ1-4; TRBD1 matches 10 bases. Germline V gene lookup returns CDR1 SGHVS and CDR2 FNYEAQ. There are 17 residues in the CDR3. Losses at the gene ends were 5 bases for V and 2 bases for J; bases not matched to a gene: 8. The CDR3 protein is CASSPRTGGTTNEKLFF. The DNA of the CDR3 is TGTGCCAGCAGCCCCCGGACAGGGGGTACGACTAATGAAAAACTGTTTTTT. Full variable domain (outside the CDR3, taken from reference TRBV7-6 and TRBJ1-4): GAGVSQSPRYKVTKRGQDVALRCDPISGHVSLYWYRQALGQGPEFLTYFNYEAQQDKSGLPNDRFSAERPEGSISTLTIQRTEQRDSAMYRCASSPRTGGTTNEKLFFGSGTQLSVL.

The rearrangement joins TRBV5-1 to TRBJ2-3; 7 nucleotides agree with TRBD1. Germline lookup yields CDR1 SGHRS and CDR2 YFSETQ. V shed 3 bases and J 2 bases; nucleotides not matched to a gene: 6. The CDR3 consists of 15 residues. In nucleotides, the CDR3 is TGCGCCAGCAGCTCCACAGGGGCCTACACAGATACGCAGTATTTT. This translates into CASSSTGAYTDTQYF.

The chain links TRBV6-6 to TRBJ2-5; 11 nucleotides align to TRBD2. This CDR3 is built from 18 residues. V dropped 5 bases and J dropped 1; count of bases not matched to a gene: 12. CDR1 is MNHNY, CDR2 SVGAGI, per germline (reference sequence). The CDR3 DNA sequence: TGTGCCAGCAGTCCTGACGGTCGACTAGCGGGACCCCAAGAGACCCAGTACTTC. The encoded protein is CASSPDGRLAGPQETQYF.

This chain uses TRBV9 with TRBJ1-6; 7 bases line up with TRBD1. This CDR3 has 14 amino acids. Trimming removed 4 bases from V and 11 bases from J; junction bases left unmatched: 9. From germline, CDR1 is SGDLS and CDR2 YYNGEE. CDR3 in amino acids: CASSPEGAGAPLHF. The CDR3 region has the DNA TGTGCCAGCAGCCCCGAGGGGGCTGGGGCACCCCTCCACTTT.

This clonotype has a handful of counts. This rearrangement joins TRBV28 to TRBJ2-1; 11 nucleotides agree with TRBD2. This CDR3 spans 16 amino acids. V shed 1 base and J 5 bases; nucleotides not matched to a gene: 4. Germline loops: CDR1 MDHEN, CDR2 SYDVKM. The CDR3 region has the DNA TGTGCCAGCAGTTTATTCGGGACTAGCGGTAACAATGAGCAGTTCTTC. Protein product: CASSLFGTSGNNEQFF. The complete variable domain, with remaining parts taken from reference TRBV28 and TRBJ2-1, reads DVKVTQSSRYLVKRTGEKVFLECVQDMDHENMFWYRQDPGLGLRLIYFSYDVKMKEKGDIPEGYSVSREKKERFSLILESASTNQTSMYLCASSLFGTSGNNEQFFGPGTRLTVL.

Regarding this clonotype: No conserved phenylalanine or tryptophan is present at the end of the CDR3, so a read error is the likely explanation. The CDR3 bases are TGTGCCAGCTCACCTTACAGTCCCGGTAATGAAAAACTGTTTTAT. Translated, it gives CASSPYSPGNEKLFY. This rearrangement joins TRBV18 to TRBJ1-4; no reliable D call. CDR1 is KGHSH, CDR2 LQKENI, per germline. The V and J ends lost 3 bases and 4 bases respectively, with 12 bases between them. This CDR3 has 15 residues.

The J gene is TRBJ1-2, the V gene TRBV2, with TRBD1 matching over 9 bases. The ends lost 10 bases at V and 4 bases at J; junction bases unmatched: 7. CDR3 length: 13 amino acids. Germline CDR1 is SNHLY and CDR2 is FYNNEI. As DNA, the CDR3 is TGTGCCACGCGGACAGGGGTATCCTATGGCTACACCTTC. Its translation is CATRTGVSYGYTF.

This clonotype was counted a few times. The chain uses TRBV7-9 and TRBJ2-7; D uncertain. The germline gives CDR1 SEHNR, CDR2 FQNEAQ (reference sequence). The germline V and J ends were trimmed by 4 bases and 0 bases, with 10 bases remaining between them. The CDR3 has 14 residues. The CDR3 protein is CASSSPLYSYEQYF. CDR3 nucleotides: TGTGCCAGCAGCTCCCCGTTATACTCCTACGAGCAGTACTTC. Drawing the rest from reference TRBV7-9 and TRBJ2-7, the complete variable domain is DTGVSQNPRHKITKRGQNVTFRCDPISEHNRLYWYRQTLGQGPEFLTYFQNEAQLEKSRLLSDRFSAERPKGSFSTLEIQRTEQGDSAMYLCASSSPLYSYEQYFGPGTRLTVT.

The chain carries TRBV7-6 and TRBJ2-7; D tentatively reads TRBD1 or TRBD2 (5 bases each). V was trimmed by 2 bases and J by 6 bases, leaving 11 bases between them. The CDR3 spans 13 residues. Germline V lookup: CDR1 SGHVS, CDR2 FNYEAQ. DNA for the CDR3: TGTGCCAGCAGCTTACCGGGACGGAGCGAGCAGTACTTC. It translates to CASSLPGRSEQYF.

This clonotype was found a few times. The chain couples TRBV7-2 to TRBJ1-2; D gene unclear. Looked up from germline, CDR1 is SGHTA and CDR2 is FQGNSA. Trimming removed 1 base at V and 4 bases at J, with 19 bases between. There are 17 residues in the CDR3. This CDR3 is CASSLVSAETFGYGYTF. CDR3 sequence (DNA): TGTGCCAGCAGCTTAGTGTCGGCAGAAACCTTTGGCTATGGCTACACCTTC.

A word on this clonotype: This sequence may be a read error, since a much larger clone differs from it by one base. J is TRBJ1-5 and V is TRBV12-3 or TRBV12-4; 9 bases map to TRBD1. The CDR3 is 15 residues long. Germline trimming cut 6 bases from V and 5 bases from J; bases unmatched to any gene: 8. CDR3 nucleotide sequence: TGTGCCAGCAGCACCGGGACAGGGTGCCATCAGCCCCAGCATTTT. It is translated as CASSTGTGCHQPQHF.

The sample holds a few counts of this clonotype. The chain links TRBV27 to TRBJ2-7; 12 nucleotides align to TRBD1. CDR1 MNHEY and CDR2 SMNVEV come from the germline V gene (reference sequence). V lost 5 bases, J lost 5 bases, and 10 bases stayed unmatched. CDR3 length: 16 amino acids. Written as DNA, the CDR3 is TGTGCCAGCAGTCCCGGGACAGGGGGCATCATCAACGAGCAGTACTTC. Translating gives CASSPGTGGIINEQYF.

This clonotype was picked up many times. V gene TRBV7-2 combines with J gene TRBJ2-1, with a possible D match to TRBD1 (5 bases). CDR1 SGHTA and CDR2 FQGNSA come from the germline V gene. The V and J ends lost 5 bases and 5 bases respectively, with 22 bases between them. This CDR3 is 17 amino acids long. Here the CDR3 DNA reads TGTGCCAGCAGCCCCCAACCCCGTGGGGCCTATAACAATGAGCAGTTCTTC. This translates into CASSPQPRGAYNNEQFF.

This clonotype was counted a few times. V is TRBV2 and J is TRBJ2-1, with 10 bases lining up with TRBD1. The CDR3 length is 16 residues. From germline, CDR1 is SNHLY and CDR2 FYNNEI. Unmatched junction bases numbered 12, after V lost 7 bases and J lost 6 bases. The DNA of the CDR3 is TGTGCCAGCATTTCCAGTGGACAGGGGGGTTTCAATGAGCAGTTCTTC. Translation gives CASISSGQGGFNEQFF.

This CDR3 reads CASREGSAYGYTF. CDR3 sequence (DNA): TGCGCCAGCAGGGAAGGCAGTGCGTATGGCTACACCTTC. The chain uses TRBV5-1 and TRBJ1-2, with unresolved D. The germline V gene has CDR1 SGHRS and CDR2 YFSETQ. The CDR3 extends over 13 amino acids. V was trimmed by 5 bases and J by 5 bases, leaving 13 bases between them.

This clonotype was seen at least ten times. The gene calls are TRBV7-2 and TRBJ1-2, with a possible D match to TRBD1 (5 bases). This CDR3 contains 14 residues. Looked up from germline, CDR1 is SGHTA and CDR2 is FQGNSA. V lost 5 bases to trimming and J lost 4 bases, with 14 bases between them. CDR3 bases: TGTGCCAGCAGCCTCCCCGGGGACTTCTATGGCTACACCTTC. Its protein is CASSLPGDFYGYTF.

This clonotype was seen a few times. The rearrangement links TRBV19 to TRBJ1-5, with D uncertain. Trimming removed 6 bases at V and 1 base at J, with 13 bases between. This CDR3 is 15 amino acids long. Germline CDR1 is LNHDA and CDR2 is SQIVND (reference sequence). The CDR3 spells CASREEGSSNQPQHF. DNA for the CDR3: TGTGCCAGTAGGGAGGAGGGAAGCAGCAATCAGCCCCAGCATTTT.

This clonotype has at least ten counts. V usage is TRBV7-9 and J usage is TRBJ2-7, with D hard to call. Trimming shortened V by 4 bases and J by 0 bases, and 16 bases separated the two germline ends. Per the germline V gene, CDR1 is SEHNR and CDR2 is FQNEAQ (reference sequence). This CDR3 region has 16 residues. The chain's CDR3 is CASSSPIVGSSYEQYF. In DNA, the CDR3 is TGTGCCAGCAGCTCCCCTATTGTGGGTAGCTCCTACGAGCAGTACTTC. Full variable domain (missing parts from reference TRBV7-9 and TRBJ2-7): DTGVSQNPRHKITKRGQNVTFRCDPISEHNRLYWYRQTLGQGPEFLTYFQNEAQLEKSRLLSDRFSAERPKGSFSTLEIQRTEQGDSAMYLCASSSPIVGSSYEQYFGPGTRLTVT.

This clonotype was observed a handful of times. The gene calls are TRBV7-2 and TRBJ1-6; a weak D match, TRBD1 (6 bases). The V gene's germline CDR1 is SGHTA and CDR2 FQGNSA. The CDR3 loop spans 16 amino acids. Trimming stripped 3 bases from V and 5 bases from J, with 14 bases between. DNA of the CDR3: TGTGCCAGCAGCTTTCCTTCGTCAGGGGATAATTCACCCCTCCACTTT. Translating gives CASSFPSSGDNSPLHF.

The chain couples TRBV25-1 to TRBJ1-1; D gene ambiguous. The CDR3 consists of 14 residues. Looked up from germline, CDR1 is MGHDK and CDR2 is SYGVNS. V lost 10 bases and J lost 1, with 16 bases in between. In nucleotides, the CDR3 is TGTGCCATCATTGCTAGTGGGTGGAACACTGAAGCTTTCTTT. This translates into CAIIASGWNTEAFF.

The J gene is TRBJ2-5, the V gene TRBV29-1; 10 bases are a match to TRBD2. Trimming removed 5 bases from V and 5 bases from J; junction bases left unmatched: 8. The CDR3 loop spans 14 amino acids. Germline lookup yields CDR1 SQVTM and CDR2 ANQGSEA. In DNA form, the CDR3 reads TGCAGCGTTCGGGCTAGCGGGAGATTGGAGACCCAGTACTTC. This gives the protein CSVRASGRLETQYF.

The genes are TRBV6-1 and TRBJ2-1; no clear D. The CDR3 contains 13 residues. The germline gives CDR1 MNHNS, CDR2 SASEGT. The V and J ends lost 0 bases and 9 bases respectively, with 9 bases between them. CDR3 sequence: CASSEARLREQFF. Written as DNA, the CDR3 is TGTGCCAGCAGTGAAGCGCGCCTACGTGAGCAGTTCTTC.

This clonotype was seen a few times. The chain recombines TRBV7-9 with TRBJ2-5; D is possibly TRBD2 (6 bases). Germline CDR1 reads SEHNR; CDR2 reads FQNEAQ (reference sequence). The CDR3 covers 15 residues. Trimming took 5 bases from V and 1 from J, leaving 14 bases between them. The CDR3 here is CASSPFRDFQETQYF. CDR3 nucleotide sequence: TGTGCCAGCAGCCCCTTCCGGGACTTCCAAGAGACCCAGTACTTC.

The CDR3 is CASSLPGTRSGELFF. The CDR3 region has the DNA TGCGCCAGCAGCCTCCCCGGGACTAGATCCGGGGAGCTGTTTTTT. This chain links TRBV4-1 with TRBJ2-2; 8 bases agree with TRBD2. Trimming cost V 4 bases and J 6 bases; bases outside gene matches: 7. CDR1 is MGHRA, CDR2 YSYEKL, per germline. The CDR3 runs 15 residues.

The chain links TRBV27 to TRBJ2-2, with D perhaps TRBD1 (5 bases). This CDR3 spans 15 amino acids. Trimming removed 5 bases from V and 5 bases from J, with 15 bases in between. The germline V gene has CDR1 MNHEY and CDR2 SMNVEV (reference sequence). The CDR3 loop reads CASSPPSRVTGELFF. The CDR3 region has the DNA TGTGCCAGCAGTCCCCCCAGCAGGGTTACCGGGGAGCTGTTTTTT.

At least ten counts were recorded for this clonotype. The chain recombines TRBV25-1 with TRBJ2-7; D possibly corresponds to TRBD2 (5 bases). Germline CDR1 MGHDK, CDR2 SYGVNS. Trimming left V 2 bases short and J 4 bases short, with 15 bases between. The CDR3 sequence is 15 residues long. This CDR3 reads CASSERRELRYEQYF. The CDR3 DNA reads TGTGCCAGCAGTGAAAGACGGGAATTACGATACGAGCAGTACTTC.

This clonotype was seen ten or more times. The genes are TRBV12-3 or TRBV12-4 and TRBJ1-2; D unclear. The CDR3 runs 12 residues. The ends were cut back, 4 bases at V and 3 bases at J, with 6 bases in the middle. The chain's CDR3 is CASSSTDYGYTF. Here the CDR3 DNA reads TGTGCCAGCAGTTCAACAGACTATGGCTACACCTTC.

This clonotype was counted only a few times. The CDR3 loop is CASSPYGGGSESYNEQFF. The CDR3 DNA sequence: TGTGCCAGCAGTCCCTACGGGGGGGGCTCTGAGTCCTACAATGAGCAGTTCTTC. The chain is built from TRBV28 and TRBJ2-1; 8 nucleotides match TRBD2. The length of the CDR3 is 18 residues. V dropped 5 bases and J dropped 1; count of bases not matched to a gene: 13. Germline CDR1 MDHEN, CDR2 SYDVKM.